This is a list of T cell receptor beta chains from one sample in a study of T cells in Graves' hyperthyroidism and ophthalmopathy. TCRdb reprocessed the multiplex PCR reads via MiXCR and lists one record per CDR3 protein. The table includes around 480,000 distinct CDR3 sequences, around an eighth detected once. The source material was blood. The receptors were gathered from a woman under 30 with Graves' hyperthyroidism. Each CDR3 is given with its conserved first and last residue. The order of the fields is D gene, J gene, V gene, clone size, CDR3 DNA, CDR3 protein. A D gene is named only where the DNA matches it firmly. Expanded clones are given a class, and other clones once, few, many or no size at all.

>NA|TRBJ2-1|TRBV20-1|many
TGCAGTGCTCCTGCAGGAGGGGCTAACAATGAGCAGTTCTTC
CSAPAGGANNEQFF
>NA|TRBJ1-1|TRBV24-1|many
TGTGCCACCAGTGATTTTAACACTGAAGCTTTCTTT
CATSDFNTEAFF
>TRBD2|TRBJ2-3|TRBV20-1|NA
TGCAGTGCTAGTAGACTAGCGGGAGGGGCAGATACGCAGTATTTT
CSASRLAGGADTQYF
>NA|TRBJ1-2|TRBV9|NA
TGTGCCAGCAGCACCCAGGACAGCCCCTATGGCTACACCTTC
CASSTQDSPYGYTF
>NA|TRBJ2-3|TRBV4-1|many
TGCGCCAGCAGCCAAGCCCCCGACGGGCTGAGGGATACGCAGTATTTT
CASSQAPDGLRDTQYF
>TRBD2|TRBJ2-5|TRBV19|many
TGTGCCAGTAGTACACCGGGACTAGCGGAGACCCAGTACTTC
CASSTPGLAETQYF
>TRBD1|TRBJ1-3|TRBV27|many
TGTGCCACCAAAGACAGGGTCCACTCTGGAAACACCATATATTTT
CATKDRVHSGNTIYF
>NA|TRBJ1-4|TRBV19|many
TGTGCCAGTAGTCCGGGACTAAATCTGGTGCGTGGTAATGAAAAACTGTTTTTT
CASSPGLNLVRGNEKLFF
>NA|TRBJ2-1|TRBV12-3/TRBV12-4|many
TGTGCCAGCAGTTTAGCGGGGGGAAGCGATGAGCAGTTCTTC
CASSLAGGSDEQFF
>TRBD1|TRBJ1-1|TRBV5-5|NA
TGTGCCAGCAGCTTGAAACAGGGGGCGCGGACTGAAGCTTTCTTT
CASSLKQGARTEAFF
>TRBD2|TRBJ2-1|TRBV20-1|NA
TGCCGTGCTAGAGATGGTAGTAACGGGAGGGTTCGGGACGTTCCTGAGCAGTTCTTC
CRARDGSNGRVRDVPEQFF
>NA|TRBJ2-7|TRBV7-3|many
TGTGCCAGCAGCTTAACGTCCGGGACGGAATACGAGCAGTACTTC
CASSLTSGTEYEQYF
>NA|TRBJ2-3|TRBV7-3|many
TGTGCCAGCAGCACCTCTAGCCCTCCTCCGCAGTATTTT
CASSTSSPPPQYF
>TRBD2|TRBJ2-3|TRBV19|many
TGTGCCAGTAGCGGTGGGACTAGCGGGAGGTTCCATCCTAGCACAGATACGCAGTATTTT
CASSGGTSGRFHPSTDTQYF
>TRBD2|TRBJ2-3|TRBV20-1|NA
TGCAGTGCCGACGGGACTAGCGGGAGGGCCGGTGGCACAGATACGCAGTATTTT
CSADGTSGRAGGTDTQYF
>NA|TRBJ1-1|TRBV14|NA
TGTGCCAGCAGCCAAGATCTTGGGGCGTTGTACACTGAAGCTTTCTTT
CASSQDLGALYTEAFF
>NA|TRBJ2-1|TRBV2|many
TGTGCCAGCAGTACGGACGAACAGGAGCAGTTCTTC
CASSTDEQEQFF
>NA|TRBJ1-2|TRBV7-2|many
TGTGCCAGCAGCTTAAGACAAGTGTGGTATGGCTACACCTTC
CASSLRQVWYGYTF
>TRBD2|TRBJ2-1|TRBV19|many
TGTGCCAGTAGTATCAGTCTTGCTAGCGGGAAACTAAGCTCCTACAATGAGCAGTTCTTC
CASSISLASGKLSSYNEQFF
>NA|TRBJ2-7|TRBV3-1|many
TGTGCCAGCAGCCAAGTGTCGGGGGTGGCCGGCGAGCAGTACTTC
CASSQVSGVAGEQYF
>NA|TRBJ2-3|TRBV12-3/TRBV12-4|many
TGTGCCAGCAGTTTTAGTCTAGCTGCGACTAGCACAGATACGCAGTATTTT
CASSFSLAATSTDTQYF
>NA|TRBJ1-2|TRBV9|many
TGTGCCAGCAGCCCAGCAGGGTTTAGTGGCTACACCTTC
CASSPAGFSGYTF
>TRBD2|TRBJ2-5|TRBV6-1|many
TGTGCCAGCAGTGAAGGACTAGCGGGAGGCCGGGGGGCCCAGTACTTC
CASSEGLAGGRGAQYF
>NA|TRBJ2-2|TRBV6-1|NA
TGTGCCAGCACACACTGGGGGGGGGCCACCCACAAGTACACCGGGGAGCTGTTTTTT
CASTHWGGATHKYTGELFF
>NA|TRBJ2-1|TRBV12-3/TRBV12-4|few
TGTGCCAGCAGCCGCATACGGATCCCCTACAATGAGCAGTTCTTC
CASSRIRIPYNEQFF
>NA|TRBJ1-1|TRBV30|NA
TGTGCCTGGAGTGTACCTATAGGGACACCCTGGTATGAAGCTTTCTTT
CAWSVPIGTPWYEAFF
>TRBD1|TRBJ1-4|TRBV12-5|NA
TGTGCTAGTGGTTTTAACCCCCGGGACAGGGGGAGTACAACTAATGAAAAACTGTTTTTT
CASGFNPRDRGSTTNEKLFF
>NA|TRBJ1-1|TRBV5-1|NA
TGCGCCAGCAGCTTGATTTCCATGAACACTGAAGCTTTCTTT
CASSLISMNTEAFF
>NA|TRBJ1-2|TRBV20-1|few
TGCAGTGCTAGAGATCTAGAAGGGCACCTGGGCTACACCTTC
CSARDLEGHLGYTF
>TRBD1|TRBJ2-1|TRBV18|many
TGTGCCAGCTCATCAAATTTTGGACAGGGACGATACAATGAGCAGTTCTTC
CASSSNFGQGRYNEQFF
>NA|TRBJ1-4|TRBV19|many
TGTGCCAGTAGTATAGGGGGGAGAAATGAAAAACTGTTTTTT
CASSIGGRNEKLFF
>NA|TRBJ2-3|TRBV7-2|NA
TGTGCCAGCAGCTATTCCCTAGCGCCCTGGACAGATACGCAGTATTTT
CASSYSLAPWTDTQYF